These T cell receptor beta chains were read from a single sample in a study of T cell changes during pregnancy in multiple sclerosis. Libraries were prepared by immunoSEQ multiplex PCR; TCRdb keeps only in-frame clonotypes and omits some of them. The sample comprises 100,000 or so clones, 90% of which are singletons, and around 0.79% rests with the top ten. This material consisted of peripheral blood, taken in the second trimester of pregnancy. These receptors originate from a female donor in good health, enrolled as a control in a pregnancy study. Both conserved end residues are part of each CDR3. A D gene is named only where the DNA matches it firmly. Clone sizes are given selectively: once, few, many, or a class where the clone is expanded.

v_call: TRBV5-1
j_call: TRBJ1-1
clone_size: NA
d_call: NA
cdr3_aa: CASSFGRMNTEAFF
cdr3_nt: TGCGCCAGCAGCTTTGGGAGAATGAACACTGAAGCTTTCTTT

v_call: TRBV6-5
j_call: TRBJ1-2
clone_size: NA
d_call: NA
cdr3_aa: CASSTPQGYGYTF
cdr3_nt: TGTGCCAGCAGTACGCCTCAGGGATATGGCTACACCTTC

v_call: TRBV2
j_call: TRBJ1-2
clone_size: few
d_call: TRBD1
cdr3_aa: CASRRGHLYGYTF
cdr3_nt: TGTGCCAGCAGAAGGGGGCATCTCTATGGCTACACCTTC

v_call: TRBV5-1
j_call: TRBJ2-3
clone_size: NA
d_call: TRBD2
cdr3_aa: CASSPSGGKADTQYF
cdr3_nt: TGCGCCAGCAGCCCCAGCGGGGGGAAGGCAGATACGCAGTATTTT

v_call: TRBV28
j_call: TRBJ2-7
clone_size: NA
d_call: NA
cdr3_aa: CASSLTPVTYEQYF
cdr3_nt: TGTGCCAGCAGTTTAACCCCGGTTACCTACGAGCAGTACTTC

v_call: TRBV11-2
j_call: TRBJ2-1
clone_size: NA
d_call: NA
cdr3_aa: CASSFRGSGLYNEQFF
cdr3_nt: TGTGCCAGCAGCTTTCGAGGGTCAGGACTATACAATGAGCAGTTCTTC

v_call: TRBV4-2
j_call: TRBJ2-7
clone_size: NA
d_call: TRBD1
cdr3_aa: CASSQDADRSLSYEQYF
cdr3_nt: TGTGCCAGCAGCCAAGACGCGGACAGGAGCCTCTCCTACGAGCAGTACTTC

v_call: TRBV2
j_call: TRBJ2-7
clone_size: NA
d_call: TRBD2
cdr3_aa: CASAGRASGSYEQYF
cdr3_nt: TGTGCCAGCGCTGGCCGGGCTAGCGGGAGTTACGAGCAGTACTTC

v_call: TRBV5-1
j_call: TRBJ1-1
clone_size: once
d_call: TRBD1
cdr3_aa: CASSLAQGAAEAFF
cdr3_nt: TGCGCCAGCAGCTTGGCCCAGGGGGCCGCTGAAGCTTTCTTT

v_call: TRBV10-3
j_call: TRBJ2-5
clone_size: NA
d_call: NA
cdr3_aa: CAISGGLMETQYF
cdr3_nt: TGTGCCATCAGTGGGGGACTTATGGAGACCCAGTACTTC

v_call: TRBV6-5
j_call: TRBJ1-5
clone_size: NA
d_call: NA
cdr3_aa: CASSYSGPRTGQPQHF
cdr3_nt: TGTGCCAGCAGTTACTCCGGCCCTCGAACGGGTCAGCCCCAGCATTTT

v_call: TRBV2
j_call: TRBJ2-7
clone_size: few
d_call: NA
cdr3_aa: CASSESRGLGEQYF
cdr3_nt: TGTGCCAGCAGTGAATCCAGGGGTCTGGGGGAGCAGTACTTC

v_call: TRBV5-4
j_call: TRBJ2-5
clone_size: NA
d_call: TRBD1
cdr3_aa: CASSPDRGLQTQYF
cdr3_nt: TGTGCCAGCAGCCCGGACAGGGGGTTGCAGACCCAGTACTTC

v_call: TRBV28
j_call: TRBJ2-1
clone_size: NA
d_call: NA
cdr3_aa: CASSSGAYNEQFF
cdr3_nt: TGTGCCAGCAGTTCAGGGGCATACAATGAGCAGTTCTTC

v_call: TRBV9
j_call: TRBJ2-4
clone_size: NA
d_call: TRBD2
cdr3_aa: CASSSRTSGGDIQYF
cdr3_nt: TGTGCCAGCAGCTCCCGGACTAGCGGGGGTGACATTCAGTACTTC

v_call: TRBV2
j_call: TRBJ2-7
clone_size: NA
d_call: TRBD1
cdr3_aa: CASSLPGQGIYEQYF
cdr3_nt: TGTGCCAGCAGCCTCCCGGGACAGGGGATCTACGAGCAGTACTTC

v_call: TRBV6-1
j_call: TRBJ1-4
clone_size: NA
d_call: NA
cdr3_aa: CASSVTRALDEKLFF
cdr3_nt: TGTGCCAGCAGTGTAACCAGGGCGTTGGATGAAAAACTGTTTTTT

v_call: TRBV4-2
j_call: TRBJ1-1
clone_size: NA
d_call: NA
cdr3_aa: CASSQVGRVRDTEAFF
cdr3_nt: TGTGCCAGCAGCCAAGTTGGTCGTGTTCGGGACACTGAAGCTTTCTTT